This T cell receptor (beta chain) came from a study of beta chain features in type 1 diabetes. Study-wide points: Type 1 diabetes patients had TCRB CDR3s that were shorter (moderately but significantly so) in all four CD4+ subsets. Small HLA sub-analyses could not settle whether HLA shapes TCRB rearrangement. For patients, the naive, central memory and Treg TCRB repertoires appeared more alike than for healthy donors. cDNA sequencing could over-represent cells with high TCR expression.

The investigators reverse transcribed all of the isolated RNA, so they sequenced expressed TCRB transcripts. Some clones are missing from TCRdb's copy, which holds only in-frame ones; the method was immunoSEQ multiplex PCR. Of about 190,000 clones in the sample, about 7.9% are singletons; the top ten hold roughly 0.46%. The germline V gene encodes CDR1 SGHVS and CDR2 FQNEAQ. V lost 3 bases and J lost 7, with 13 bases in between. This CDR3 region has 14 residues. This clone was observed a handful of times. Antigen unknown. The rearrangement uses TRBV7-8 and TRBJ1-5; D remains unclear. The source of this sequence is a young man with type 1 diabetes. What was sequenced was central memory CD4+ T cells from blood. The CDR3 coding sequence is TGTGCCAGCAGCTTCGACAATCCGAGACAGCCCCAGCATTTT. This sequence encodes CASSFDNPRQPQHF. The whole variable domain, filled in from reference TRBV7-8 and TRBJ1-5, reads GAGVSQSPRYKVAKRGQDVALRCDPISGHVSLFWYQQALGQGPEFLTYFQNEAQLDKSGLPSDRFFAERPEGSVSTLKIQRTQQEDSAVYLCASSFDNPRQPQHFGDGTRLSIL.